This T cell receptor (beta chain) originates from a study of blood T cell repertoires in COVID-19. About the research overall: In each case, the material was cDNA or gDNA derived from T cells, B-cell-depleted T cells, or PBMCs.

Seattle-derived patients entered the study during active infection and were followed longitudinally. Trimming pared 2 bases from V and 1 base from J, leaving 9 bases between. Germline V gene sequence: CDR1 SGHRS, CDR2 YFSETQ. The CDR3 totals 14 residues. The authors' processing: It was from reference gene primer amplification that nucleated cell counts were estimated. The table came from immunoSEQ multiplex PCR; TCRdb's copy has only in-frame clones and leaves some out. That table gives V, J and clone size, and the DNA gave D and trimming. This table holds roughly 260,000 clones, 75% to 95% found once.

This TCR derives from a person aged 18-35 years with COVID-19, enrolled during active disease. The genes are TRBV5-1 and TRBJ1-1; D not certain. Sequenced sample: peripheral blood. The CDR3 is CASSFSGKNTEAFF. CDR3 nucleotide sequence: TGCGCCAGCAGCTTCTCCGGGAAGAACACTGAAGCTTTCTTT.